Presented here are 9 T cell receptor beta chains from one specimen sequenced in a study of response to subunit inactivated influenza vaccine. TCRdb analysed the RT-PCR reads with MiXCR anew, one entry per CDR3 protein. The sample shows some 480,000 distinct CDR3 sequences, approximately 11% of them seen only once. Sequenced here: PBMCs from blood, sampled about 40 days after vaccination. These receptors all stem from a man aged 50 to 59 who received an inactivated influenza vaccine.

This clonotype was seen a few times. The CDR3 loop is CASSLVSGLLAKNIQYF. CDR3 DNA sequence: TGTGCCAGCAGCTTAGTATCCGGATTACTAGCCAAAAACATTCAGTACTTC. The V gene is TRBV7-2, the J gene TRBJ2-4; D uncertain. Trimming removed 1 base from V and 0 bases from J, with 13 bases in between. The CDR3 length is 17 residues. In germline, CDR1 is SGHTA, CDR2 FQGNSA.

This clonotype was picked up many times. The chain has TRBV20-1 and TRBJ2-3; 10 bases fit TRBD2. This CDR3 region has 15 residues. Germline lookup yields CDR1 DFQATT and CDR2 SNEGSKA (reference sequence). J lost 6 bases, V lost 0 bases, and 6 bases had no gene match. The DNA of the CDR3 is TGCAGTGCTAGAGATGTCAGCGGGAGGGCCGATACGCAGTATTTT. Protein: CSARDVSGRADTQYF.

The rearrangement uses TRBV29-1 and TRBJ2-7, with 10 nucleotides matching TRBD1. Trimming at V came to 7 bases and at J to 6 bases, leaving 9 bases not matched to a gene. Germline-derived CDR1 and CDR2 are SQVTM and ANQGSEA. CDR3 length: 13 amino acids. CDR3 DNA sequence: TGCAGCGCCTCGGACAGGGGGGCGAGCGAGCAGTACTTC. Residues: CSASDRGASEQYF.

The sample holds a few counts of this clonotype. V gene TRBV2 combines with J gene TRBJ2-2; weak D call: TRBD1 (5 bases). Trimming pared 3 bases from V and 1 base from J, leaving 6 bases between. CDR1 SNHLY and CDR2 FYNNEI come from the germline V gene. The CDR3 is made up of 14 amino acids. CDR3 nucleotides: TGTGCCAGCAGTGACACAGGGAACACCGGGGAGCTGTTTTTT. This translates into CASSDTGNTGELFF.

This clonotype was observed a handful of times. The V call is TRBV20-1, the J call TRBJ2-5, with D perhaps TRBD2 (6 bases). CDR3 length: 15 amino acids. CDR1 DFQATT and CDR2 SNEGSKA come from the germline V gene (reference sequence). Trimming left V 6 bases short and J 2 bases short, with 19 bases between. The CDR3 protein is CSAPDFGGLQETQYF. CDR3 nucleotide sequence: TGCAGTGCCCCAGACTTCGGGGGTTTGCAAGAGACCCAGTACTTC.

This clonotype was seen a handful of times. This chain connects TRBV24-1 to TRBJ2-3; TRBD1 is a possible D gene (6 bases). The CDR3 has 16 residues. V was cut by 10 bases and J by 3 bases, with 22 bases left in between. The germline CDR1 and CDR2 sequences are KGHDR and SFDVKD. CDR3 protein: CATPAMGARGTDTQYF. The CDR3 DNA reads as TGTGCCACTCCCGCCATGGGGGCCCGAGGTACAGATACGCAGTATTTT.

The chain recombines TRBV7-2 with TRBJ2-7, with 9 bases aligning to TRBD1. Germline CDR1 is SGHTA and CDR2 is FQGNSA. The CDR3 length is 16 residues. V was clipped by 4 bases and J by 4 bases; unmatched bases: 11. As DNA, the CDR3 is TGTGCCAGCAGCTGGGATCCCGGGACAGGGATTTACGAGCAGTACTTC. Translated, it gives CASSWDPGTGIYEQYF.

J is TRBJ1-1 and V is TRBV4-2; D is uncertain. Trimming stripped 4 bases from V and 2 bases from J, with 17 bases between. The V gene's germline CDR1 is LGHNA and CDR2 YNFKEQ. The CDR3 runs 16 residues. CDR3 sequence: CASSRTNIGSNTEAFF. The CDR3 coding sequence is TGTGCCAGCAGCCGAACCAACATAGGAAGCAACACTGAAGCTTTCTTT.

This clonotype was counted ten times or more. The J gene is TRBJ2-3, the V gene TRBV4-3; no clear D gene. Looked up from germline, CDR1 is LGHNA and CDR2 is YSLEER. The CDR3 sequence is 13 residues long. The V and J ends lost 4 bases and 2 bases respectively, with 7 bases between them. CDR3 DNA sequence: TGCGCCAGCAGCCTGGACGACACAGATACGCAGTATTTT. It codes for CASSLDDTDTQYF.